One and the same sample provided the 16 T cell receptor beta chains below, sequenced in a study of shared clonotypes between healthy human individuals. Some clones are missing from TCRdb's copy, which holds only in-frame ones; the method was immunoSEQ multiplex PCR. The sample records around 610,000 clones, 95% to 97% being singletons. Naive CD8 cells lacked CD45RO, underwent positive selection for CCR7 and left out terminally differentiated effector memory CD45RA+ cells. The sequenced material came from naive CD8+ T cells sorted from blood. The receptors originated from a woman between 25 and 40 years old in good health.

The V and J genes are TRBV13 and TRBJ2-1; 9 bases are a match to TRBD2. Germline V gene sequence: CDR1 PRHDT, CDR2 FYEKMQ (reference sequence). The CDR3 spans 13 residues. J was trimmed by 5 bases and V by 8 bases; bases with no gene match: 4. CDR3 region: CASGAGGHNEQFF. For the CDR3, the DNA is TGTGCCAGCGGAGCGGGAGGTCACAATGAGCAGTTCTTC. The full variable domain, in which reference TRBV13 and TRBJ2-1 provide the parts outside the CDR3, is AAGVIQSPRHLIKEKRETATLKCYPIPRHDTVYWYQQGPGQDPQFLISFYEKMQSDKGSIPDRFSAQQFSDYHSELNMSSLELGDSALYFCASGAGGHNEQFFGPGTRLTVL.

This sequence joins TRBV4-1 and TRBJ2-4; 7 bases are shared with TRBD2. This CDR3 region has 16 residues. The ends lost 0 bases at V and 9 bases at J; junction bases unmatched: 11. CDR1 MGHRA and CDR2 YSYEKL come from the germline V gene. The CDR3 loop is CASSQDQAGLPPIQYF. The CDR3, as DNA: TGCGCCAGCAGCCAAGATCAAGCGGGATTACCCCCCATTCAGTACTTC.

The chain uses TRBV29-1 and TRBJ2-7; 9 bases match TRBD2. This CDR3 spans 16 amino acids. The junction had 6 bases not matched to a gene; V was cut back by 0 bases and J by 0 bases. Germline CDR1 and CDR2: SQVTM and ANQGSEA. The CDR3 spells CSVEEPLAGYSYEQYF. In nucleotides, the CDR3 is TGCAGCGTTGAAGAGCCACTAGCGGGCTACTCCTACGAGCAGTACTTC.

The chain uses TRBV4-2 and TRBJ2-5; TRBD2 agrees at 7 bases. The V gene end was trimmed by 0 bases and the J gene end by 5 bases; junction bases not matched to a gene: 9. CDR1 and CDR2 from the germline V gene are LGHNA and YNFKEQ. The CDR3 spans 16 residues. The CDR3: CASSQDSLVGGETQYF. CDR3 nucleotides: TGTGCCAGCAGCCAAGATTCCCTCGTGGGGGGGGAGACCCAGTACTTC.

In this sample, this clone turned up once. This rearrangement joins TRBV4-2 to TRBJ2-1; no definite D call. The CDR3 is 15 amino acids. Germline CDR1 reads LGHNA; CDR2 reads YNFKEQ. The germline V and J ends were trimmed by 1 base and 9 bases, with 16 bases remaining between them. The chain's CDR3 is CASSQGEASSGEQFF. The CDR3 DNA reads TGTGCCAGCAGCCAAGGAGAGGCCAGCTCAGGTGAGCAGTTCTTC.

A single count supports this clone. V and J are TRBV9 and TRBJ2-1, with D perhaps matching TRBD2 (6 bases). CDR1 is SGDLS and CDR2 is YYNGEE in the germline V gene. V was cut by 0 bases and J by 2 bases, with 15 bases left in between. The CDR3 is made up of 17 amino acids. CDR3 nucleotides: TGTGCCAGCAGCGTAGGAGTAAGGCGGGACCCCTACAATGAGCAGTTCTTC. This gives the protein CASSVGVRRDPYNEQFF.

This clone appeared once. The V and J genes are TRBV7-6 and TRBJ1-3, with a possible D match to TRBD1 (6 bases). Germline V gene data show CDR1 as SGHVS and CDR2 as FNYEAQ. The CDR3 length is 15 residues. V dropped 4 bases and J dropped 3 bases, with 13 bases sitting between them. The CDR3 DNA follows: TGTGCCAGCAGCTCCCGACAGGAAGGTGGAAACACCATATATTTT. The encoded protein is CASSSRQEGGNTIYF.

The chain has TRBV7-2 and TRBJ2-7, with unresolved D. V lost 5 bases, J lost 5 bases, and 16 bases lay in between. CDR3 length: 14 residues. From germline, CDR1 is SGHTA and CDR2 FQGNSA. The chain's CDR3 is CASSPSWSLDEQYF. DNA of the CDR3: TGTGCCAGCAGCCCCAGTTGGTCCCTCGACGAGCAGTACTTC.

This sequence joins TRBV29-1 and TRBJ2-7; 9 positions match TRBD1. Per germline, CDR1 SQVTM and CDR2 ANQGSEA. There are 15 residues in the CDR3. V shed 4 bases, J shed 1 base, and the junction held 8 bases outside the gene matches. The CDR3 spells CSVGLQGAVSYEQYF. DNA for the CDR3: TGCAGCGTTGGTTTACAGGGGGCGGTTTCCTACGAGCAGTACTTC.

CDR3 protein: CATAGGVGNIQYF. CDR3 sequence (DNA): TGTGCCACTGCGGGAGGGGTTGGAAACATTCAGTACTTC. The chain carries TRBV2 and TRBJ2-4, with 9 positions matching TRBD2. The CDR3 has 13 residues. Germline V gene data show CDR1 as SNHLY and CDR2 as FYNNEI. V shed 10 bases, J shed 6 bases, and the junction held 7 bases outside the gene matches.

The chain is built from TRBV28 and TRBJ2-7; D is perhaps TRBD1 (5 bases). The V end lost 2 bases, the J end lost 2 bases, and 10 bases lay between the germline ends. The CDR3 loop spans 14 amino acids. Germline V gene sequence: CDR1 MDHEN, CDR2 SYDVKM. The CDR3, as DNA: TGTGCCAGCAGTTTAAGGGGATTCCCCTACGAGCAGTACTTC. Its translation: CASSLRGFPYEQYF.

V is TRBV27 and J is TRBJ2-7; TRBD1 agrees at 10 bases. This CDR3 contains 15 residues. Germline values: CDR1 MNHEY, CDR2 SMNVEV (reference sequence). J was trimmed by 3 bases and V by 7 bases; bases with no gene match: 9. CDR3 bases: TGTGCCAGCACCCCCGGGACAGGGGCTTTCTACGAGCAGTACTTC. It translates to CASTPGTGAFYEQYF.

In DNA, the CDR3 is TGCGCCAGCAGCTTGGGACGGACAACCTACGAGCAGTACTTC. It is translated as CASSLGRTTYEQYF. V is TRBV5-1 and J is TRBJ2-7; tentative D call: TRBD1 (5 bases). Trimming stripped 0 bases from V and 2 bases from J, with 9 bases between. The CDR3 loop spans 14 amino acids. The germline V gene has CDR1 SGHRS and CDR2 YFSETQ.

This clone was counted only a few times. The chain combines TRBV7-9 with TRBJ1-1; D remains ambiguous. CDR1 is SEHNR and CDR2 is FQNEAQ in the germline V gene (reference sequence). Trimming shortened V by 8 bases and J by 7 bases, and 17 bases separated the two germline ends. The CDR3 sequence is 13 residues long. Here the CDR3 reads CASVWGGPDEAFF. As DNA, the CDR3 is TGTGCCAGCGTATGGGGAGGTCCTGATGAAGCTTTCTTT.

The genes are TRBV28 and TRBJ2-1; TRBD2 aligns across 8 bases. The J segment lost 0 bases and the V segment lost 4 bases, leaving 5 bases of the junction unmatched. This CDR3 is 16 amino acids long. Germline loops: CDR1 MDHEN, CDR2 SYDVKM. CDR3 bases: TGTGCCAGCAGTTCAACTAGCGGAAGCTCCTACAATGAGCAGTTCTTC. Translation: CASSSTSGSSYNEQFF.

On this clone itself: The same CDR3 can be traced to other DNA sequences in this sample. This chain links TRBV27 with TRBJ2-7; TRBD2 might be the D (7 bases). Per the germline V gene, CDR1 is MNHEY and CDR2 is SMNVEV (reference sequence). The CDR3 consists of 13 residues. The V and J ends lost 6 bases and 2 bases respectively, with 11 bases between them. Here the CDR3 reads CASSPGGPYEQYF. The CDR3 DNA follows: TGTGCCAGCAGCCCCGGGGGGCCCTACGAGCAGTACTTC.